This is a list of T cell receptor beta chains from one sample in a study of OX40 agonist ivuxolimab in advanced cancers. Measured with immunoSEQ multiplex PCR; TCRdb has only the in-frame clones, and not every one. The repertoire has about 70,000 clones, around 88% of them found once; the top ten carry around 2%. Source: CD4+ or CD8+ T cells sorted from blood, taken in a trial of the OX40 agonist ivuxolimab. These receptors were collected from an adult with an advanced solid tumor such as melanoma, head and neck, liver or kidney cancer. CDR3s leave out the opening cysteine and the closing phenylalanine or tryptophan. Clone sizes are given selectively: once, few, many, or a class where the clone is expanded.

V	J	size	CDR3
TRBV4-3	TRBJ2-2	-	ASSQGPYLAGGTGELF
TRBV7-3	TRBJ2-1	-	ASSLGLAGNNEQF
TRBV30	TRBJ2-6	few	AWIGIAGASSGANVLT
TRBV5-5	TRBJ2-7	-	ASSSGLAGFYEQY
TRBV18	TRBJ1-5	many	ASSPLGGLSNQPQH
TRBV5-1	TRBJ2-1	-	ASRTAEVNEQF
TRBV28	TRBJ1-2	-	ASSPWTGDYGYT
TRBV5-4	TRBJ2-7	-	ASSQKGGPYEQY
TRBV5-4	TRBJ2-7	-	ASSRQPHEQY
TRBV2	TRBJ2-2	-	ASSVWGSGELF
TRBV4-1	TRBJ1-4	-	ASSRQTGVGEKLF
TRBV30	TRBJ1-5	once	AWSLTGLDQPQH
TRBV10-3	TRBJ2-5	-	AISPSGNQETQY
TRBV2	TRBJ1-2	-	ASSEMIGTYGYT
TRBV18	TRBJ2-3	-	ASSPGTGDTQY
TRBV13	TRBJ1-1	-	ASTPTVNTEAF
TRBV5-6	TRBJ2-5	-	ASSRKYQETQY
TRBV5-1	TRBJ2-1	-	ASSPRGQGAPGSYNEQF
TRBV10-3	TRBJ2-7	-	AISARNRGPESYEQY
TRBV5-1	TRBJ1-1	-	ASSITVNTEAF
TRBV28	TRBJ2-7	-	ASRRVKGSYEQY
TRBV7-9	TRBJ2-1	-	ATQSGGHKSSYNEQF
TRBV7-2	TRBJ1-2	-	ASSQRVGGAEGYT
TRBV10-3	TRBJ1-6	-	AISESKTGVHNSPLH
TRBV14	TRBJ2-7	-	ASSQDESAGGNYEQY
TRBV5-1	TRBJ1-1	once	ASSPDVSTEAF
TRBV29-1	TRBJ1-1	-	SVVGTGNTEAF
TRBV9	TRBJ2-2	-	ASSVVGQGAGGELF
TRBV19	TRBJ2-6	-	ASSYRGKMSGANVLT
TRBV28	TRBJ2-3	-	ASSQGQGASDTDTQY
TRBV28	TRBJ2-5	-	ASSSPGESEETQY
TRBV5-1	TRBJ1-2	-	ASSDGGQTNYGYT
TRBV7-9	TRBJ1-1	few	ASSPGQGAGF
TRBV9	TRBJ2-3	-	ASSVGGTDTQY
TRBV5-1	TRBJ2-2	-	ASTGLAGNTGELF
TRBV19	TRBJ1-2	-	ASSMDRSSSYT
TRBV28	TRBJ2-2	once	ASSSQDRGKLTGELF
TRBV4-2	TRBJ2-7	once	ASSPSGSSYEQY
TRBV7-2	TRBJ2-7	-	ASSRIRYEQY
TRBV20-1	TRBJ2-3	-	SARAGDTQY
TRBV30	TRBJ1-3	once	AWSVGQGNTIY
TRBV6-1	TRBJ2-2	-	ASSVRPQGSGELF
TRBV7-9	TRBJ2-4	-	ASSLGVAKNIQY
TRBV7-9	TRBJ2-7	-	ASSLSGGGSYEQY
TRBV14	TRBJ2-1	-	ASSQDRRDEQF